The source of this TCR beta chain is a study of T-cell memory formation after mild COVID-19. Findings of the study overall: Pre-infection memory held some responding clones, suggesting pre-existing cross-reactive T cells responded. Shrinking CD4+ clones resided mostly in CM and EM, and CD8+ ones in EMRA. Day 15 to 85 contractors were CD4/CD8 balanced; later expanders leaned CD4+.

This clonotype was seen a few times. The antigen remains unidentified. V shed 0 bases and J shed 6 bases, with 8 bases lying between them. The CDR3 is made up of 13 amino acids. The germline V gene encodes CDR1 LGHNA and CDR2 YSLEER. TCR alpha and TCR beta cDNA libraries carrying sample barcodes and UMIs were produced by 5'RACE using constant-segment primers. Each CDR3 protein gets one entry after TCRdb re-called the 5' RACE reads with MiXCR. The repertoire holds around 310,000 distinct CDR3 sequences, with 14% as singletons. The source is a man in his late teens or twenties who had mild COVID-19 (a few samples of this study predate the infection). Cell type and time point are not known. V gene TRBV4-3 combines with J gene TRBJ1-1; the D is unclear. The sequenced material came from PBMCs or a T cell subset sorted from them (not recorded which). The CDR3 sequence is CASSQDYGAEAFF. Written as DNA, the CDR3 is TGCGCCAGCAGCCAAGATTATGGGGCTGAAGCTTTCTTT.